A selection of T cell receptor beta chains follows, all from one sample in a study of PD-L1 blockade in urothelial cancer. Generated by immunoSEQ multiplex PCR, the TCRdb table keeps only in-frame clones and is missing some. The profile covers about 130,000 clones, with about 82% appearing a single time and roughly 2.3% taken by the ten largest. The material was PBMCs, obtained around atezolizumab (anti-PD-L1) treatment. The receptors were gathered from a man aged 45-65 years with urothelial cancer. Each CDR3 is given with its conserved first and last residue. A D gene is named only where the DNA matches it firmly.

D gene: .; V gene: TRBV30; CDR3 protein: CAWNRDVGELFF
D gene: .; V gene: TRBV4-1; CDR3 protein: CASSQGFRGSYNEQFF
D gene: .; V gene: TRBV4-2; CDR3 protein: CASSLAGLTVGTYEQYF
D gene: TRBD1; V gene: TRBV5-1; CDR3 protein: CASRQGVEGEQFF
D gene: TRBD1; V gene: TRBV6-1; CDR3 protein: CASSEMTGGVGNYGYTF
D gene: TRBD2; V gene: TRBV9; CDR3 protein: CASSASGRGNEQFF
D gene: .; V gene: TRBV10-2; CDR3 protein: CATMTQEGTEAFF
D gene: TRBD1; V gene: TRBV18; CDR3 protein: CASSPGTGGGETQYF
D gene: TRBD1; V gene: TRBV7-8; CDR3 protein: CASSSRDIGTGDSPLHF
D gene: TRBD1; V gene: TRBV7-9; CDR3 protein: CASSLSVVGGLNEKLFF
D gene: TRBD2; V gene: TRBV5-1; CDR3 protein: CASSKGTSLATGELFF
D gene: .; V gene: TRBV28; CDR3 protein: CASSLAGPLGDTQYF
D gene: TRBD2; V gene: TRBV7-8; CDR3 protein: CASSLVGTSGVKGETQYF
D gene: TRBD2; V gene: TRBV13; CDR3 protein: CASSSLAGGGALTDTQYF
D gene: .; V gene: TRBV20-1; CDR3 protein: CSATNSYGYTF
D gene: TRBD1; V gene: TRBV7-3; CDR3 protein: CASSSGGLQPQHF
D gene: .; V gene: TRBV2; CDR3 protein: CASTEMSSGNTIYF
D gene: .; V gene: TRBV5-1; CDR3 protein: CASNPTGTGETQYF
D gene: .; V gene: TRBV5-1; CDR3 protein: CASGPGDVSLGNEQFF
D gene: .; V gene: TRBV2; CDR3 protein: CASKGSRSGANVLTF
D gene: .; V gene: TRBV30; CDR3 protein: CAWSVGGDSYEQYF
D gene: TRBD1; V gene: TRBV9; CDR3 protein: CASRETGLTGELFF
D gene: TRBD2; V gene: TRBV5-4; CDR3 protein: CASSIAGGGTDTQYF
D gene: TRBD1; V gene: TRBV18; CDR3 protein: CASSRQGNSYEQYF
D gene: TRBD2; V gene: TRBV9; CDR3 protein: CASSPAASGSYEQYF
D gene: TRBD1; V gene: TRBV5-1; CDR3 protein: CASSLGQGINYGYTF
D gene: .; V gene: TRBV9; CDR3 protein: CASSERASTDTQYF
D gene: .; V gene: TRBV11-2; CDR3 protein: CASSLSVSSSYNEQFF
D gene: TRBD1; V gene: TRBV7-9; CDR3 protein: CASSRAGQGGEKLFF
D gene: .; V gene: TRBV6-1; CDR3 protein: CASSVQGWDEQFF
D gene: TRBD1; V gene: TRBV5-1; CDR3 protein: CASSLDRDSTYEQYF
D gene: .; V gene: TRBV7-2; CDR3 protein: CASSLRRGGSRNEQYF
D gene: TRBD1; V gene: TRBV7-3; CDR3 protein: CASSQETGVTQYF
D gene: .; V gene: TRBV28; CDR3 protein: CASSGVVTGPSYEQYF
D gene: .; V gene: TRBV5-1; CDR3 protein: CASSPTVDYGYTF
D gene: TRBD2; V gene: TRBV11-1; CDR3 protein: CASSFVGGPSGEQYF
D gene: TRBD2; V gene: TRBV7-6; CDR3 protein: CASSWEGGGEQFF
D gene: .; V gene: TRBV4-2; CDR3 protein: CASSQGQESGNEQFF
D gene: TRBD2; V gene: TRBV15; CDR3 protein: CATSRSGGRDGELFF
D gene: TRBD2; V gene: TRBV27; CDR3 protein: CASSTRSGRASYEQYF
D gene: .; V gene: TRBV7-9; CDR3 protein: CASSTDSNEQFF
D gene: TRBD2; V gene: TRBV7-2; CDR3 protein: CASSFVAGAGGDTQYF
D gene: .; V gene: TRBV6-4; CDR3 protein: CASSETGYYGYTF
D gene: TRBD1; V gene: TRBV25-1; CDR3 protein: CASSHRGVQPNYGYTF
D gene: TRBD1; V gene: TRBV5-6; CDR3 protein: CASSLGVGTGRYEQYF
D gene: TRBD2; V gene: TRBV19; CDR3 protein: CASSKALLTSANTGELFF
D gene: TRBD2; V gene: TRBV28; CDR3 protein: CASSLPGSGRGARETQYF
D gene: .; V gene: TRBV29-1; CDR3 protein: CSVVRDFNYGYTF
D gene: TRBD1; V gene: TRBV25-1; CDR3 protein: CASRPGGTAHYGYTF